The next 26 T cell receptor beta chains were all read from a single sample in a study of T cells after yellow fever vaccination (dated 2019 in TCRdb). Per the publication, the treatment or condition label means: live attenuated yellow fever vaccine strain. The library was built by means of 5' RACE. Sequencing was performed on an Illumina HiSeq 2500. TCRdb applied fastp at Q25 and MiXCR to the public reads, then kept only in-frame beta chains. Identical CDR3 protein sequences are pooled into one entry, listed with their most common genes and DNA. Present in this sample are about 240,000 distinct CDR3 sequences, 6.9% of which were seen just once. The ten largest clones add up to roughly 0.9% of the sample. This sample comprised CD4+ T cells sorted from PBMCs, obtained 15 days after the yellow fever booster vaccination. The receptors originated from a man younger than 45 who received the YFV17D yellow fever vaccine.

This clonotype occurred many times. The chain joins TRBV11-2 to TRBJ2-7; 8 positions agree with TRBD2. The CDR3 loop spans 13 amino acids. In germline, CDR1 is SGHAT, CDR2 FQNNGV. Trimming cost V 0 bases and J 6 bases; bases outside gene matches: 1. The CDR3 region is CASSLDREGEQYF. In nucleotides, the CDR3 is TGTGCCAGCAGCTTAGATCGGGAGGGCGAGCAGTACTTC.

This clonotype was found a few times. V gene TRBV5-4 combines with J gene TRBJ2-1; TRBD2 aligns across 11 bases. The junction had 8 bases not matched to a gene; V was cut back by 3 bases and J by 9 bases. The germline V gene has CDR1 SGHNT and CDR2 YYREEE (reference sequence). The CDR3 extends over 15 amino acids. CDR3 loop: CASSSGTSGGSEQFF. In nucleotides, the CDR3 is TGTGCCAGCAGCTCGGGGACTAGCGGAGGCTCTGAGCAGTTCTTC.

Concerning this clonotype: Just one base apart from a much larger clone, this may be a read error. V and J are TRBV7-8 and TRBJ1-6; D call uncertain. The germline CDR1 and CDR2 sequences are SGHVS and FQNEAQ. The CDR3 length is 14 residues. CDR3 sequence reads: CASSIAGPNSPLHF. The CDR3 nucleotides read TGTGCCAGCAGCATAGCCGGACCGAATTCACCCCTCCACTTT.

This chain uses TRBV19 with TRBJ2-7, with TRBD2 as a possible D gene (6 bases). Germline CDR1 LNHDA, CDR2 SQIVND (reference sequence). CDR3 size: 17 residues. Trimming stripped 0 bases from V and 1 base from J, with 16 bases between. The CDR3 is CASSIDLGRAGSYEQYF. The CDR3 DNA reads as TGTGCCAGTAGTATAGATCTGGGCCGCGCGGGGTCCTACGAGCAGTACTTC.

This clonotype was found a few times. V usage is TRBV9 and J usage is TRBJ2-5; D remains unclear. Trimming removed 1 base from V and 0 bases from J, with 7 bases in between. This CDR3 comprises 14 residues. Germline CDR1 is SGDLS and CDR2 is YYNGEE. The CDR3 nucleotides are TGTGCCAGCAGCGTACATCAGGACCAAGAGACCCAGTACTTC. Its protein product is CASSVHQDQETQYF. Combining the CDR3 with reference TRBV9 and TRBJ2-5 gives the whole variable domain DSGVTQTPKHLITATGQRVTLRCSPRSGDLSVYWYQQSLDQGLQFLIQYYNGEERAKGNILERFSAQQFPDLHSELNLSSLELGDSALYFCASSVHQDQETQYFGPGTRLLVL.

A few counts support this clonotype. This chain joins TRBV20-1 and TRBJ2-2, with unresolved D. The CDR3 runs to 13 residues. V lost 3 bases and J 3 bases, leaving 8 bases between the germline ends. Looked up from germline, CDR1 is DFQATT and CDR2 is SNEGSKA (reference sequence). The CDR3 bases are TGCAGTGCTAGGGACGGGTACACCGGGGAGCTGTTTTTT. Translated: CSARDGYTGELFF.

V is TRBV28 and J is TRBJ1-2; D is possibly TRBD1 (6 bases). In germline, CDR1 is MDHEN, CDR2 SYDVKM. The CDR3 is 15 residues long. V shed 4 bases and J shed 4 bases, with 16 bases lying between them. DNA for the CDR3: TGTGCCAGCAGTTCCGGACAGCCAAGATCCTATGGCTACACCTTC. Translated: CASSSGQPRSYGYTF.

This clonotype was detected many times. The chain couples TRBV3-1 to TRBJ2-1; weak D call: TRBD2 (6 bases). The CDR3 is 15 amino acids. Trimming stripped 2 bases from V and 5 bases from J, with 13 bases between. Germline CDR1 and CDR2: LGHDT and YNNKEL (reference sequence). CDR3: CASSQLWDWNNEQFF. The DNA of the CDR3 is TGTGCCAGCAGCCAATTATGGGACTGGAACAATGAGCAGTTCTTC.

The V and J genes are TRBV6-5 and TRBJ2-1, with 8 bases lining up with TRBD2. V lost 2 bases and J lost 7; bases outside the gene matches: 10. CDR3 length: 16 residues. The V gene's germline CDR1 is MNHEY and CDR2 SVGAGI. CDR3 region: CASSYHGAGVGNEQFF. DNA of the CDR3: TGTGCCAGCAGTTACCATGGAGCGGGAGTGGGTAATGAGCAGTTCTTC.

This clonotype was found a few times. The chain joins TRBV27 to TRBJ1-5; no clear D gene. This CDR3 has 12 amino acids. Trimming stripped 2 bases from V and 4 bases from J, with 3 bases between. CDR1 and CDR2 (germline): MNHEY, SMNVEV (reference sequence). CDR3 bases: TGTGCCAGCAGTTTACGAAATCAGCCCCAGCATTTT. This codes for CASSLRNQPQHF.

The chain carries TRBV18 and TRBJ2-5; D remains ambiguous. The CDR3 covers 13 residues. V was pared by 3 bases and J by 2 bases, with 7 bases between. CDR1 and CDR2 (germline): KGHSH, LQKENI. CDR3 sequence (DNA): TGTGCCAGCTCACCCCAGGTACAAGAGACCCAGTACTTC. Amino acids: CASSPQVQETQYF.

This clonotype showed up just a few times. The chain joins TRBV11-2 to TRBJ2-1; D remains ambiguous. The CDR3 runs to 11 residues. Germline loops: CDR1 SGHAT, CDR2 FQNNGV. Trimming cost V 1 base and J 11 bases, with 6 bases left between them. Written as DNA, the CDR3 is TGTGCCAGCAGCTTAGTGACACAGCAGTTCTTC. Translated, it gives CASSLVTQQFF.

This clonotype was seen a few times. The gene calls are TRBV14 and TRBJ1-1; maybe TRBD1 (5 bases). The V and J ends lost 4 bases and 1 base respectively, with 13 bases between them. The CDR3 length is 15 residues. Germline CDR1 reads SGHDN; CDR2 reads FVKESK. CDR3 in DNA: TGTGCCAGCAGCCCTAGAATTACAGGGAACACTGAAGCTTTCTTT. Its protein is CASSPRITGNTEAFF.

This clonotype appeared many times. The rearrangement joins TRBV6-2 or TRBV6-3 to TRBJ2-3; TRBD2 agrees at 8 bases. Losses at the gene ends were 6 bases for V and 7 bases for J; bases not matched to a gene: 6. The germline V gene encodes CDR1 MNHEY and CDR2 SVGEGT. CDR3 length: 13 residues. DNA of the CDR3: TGTGCCAGCAGAACTAGCGGAAGAAATACGCAGTATTTT. As protein: CASRTSGRNTQYF.

This clonotype has a handful of counts. The chain couples TRBV29-1 to TRBJ2-2; the D gene is possibly TRBD2 (7 bases). The germline gives CDR1 SQVTM, CDR2 ANQGSEA. CDR3 length equals 15 residues. Trimming took 7 bases from V and 5 from J, leaving 20 bases between them. The CDR3 sequence is CSASSGLGGTGELFF. CDR3 DNA: TGCAGCGCCTCGTCCGGACTAGGGGGAACCGGGGAGCTGTTTTTT.

This clonotype was detected ten times or more. V and J are TRBV28 and TRBJ2-1; TRBD2 might be the D (5 bases). The CDR3 runs 17 residues. Germline assignment: CDR1 MDHEN and CDR2 SYDVKM. Trimming shortened V by 6 bases and J by 0 bases, and 18 bases separated the two germline ends. CDR3 coding DNA: TGTGCCAGCAGCAAAGCACCGGGGAAAAGCTCCTACAATGAGCAGTTCTTC. It codes for CASSKAPGKSSYNEQFF.

Notes on this clonotype: Just one base apart from a much larger clone, this may be a read error. This rearrangement joins TRBV5-1 to TRBJ2-1, with D unresolved. V was trimmed by 0 bases and J by 7 bases, leaving 14 bases between them. The CDR3 runs to 15 residues. Per germline, CDR1 SGHRS and CDR2 YFSETQ. CDR3 residues: CASSLAGVSGNEQFF. The DNA of the CDR3 is TGCGCCAGCAGCTTGGCTGGCGTCTCTGGGAATGAGCAGTTCTTC.

This chain connects TRBV7-2 to TRBJ2-3; 9 bases map to TRBD2. Trimming removed 6 bases from V and 7 bases from J; junction bases left unmatched: 8. The CDR3 loop spans 14 amino acids. Germline assignment: CDR1 SGHTA and CDR2 FQGNSA. The CDR3 coding sequence is TGTGCCAGCAGATTATATAGCGGGAGTAATACGCAGTATTTT. This codes for CASRLYSGSNTQYF.

This rearrangement joins TRBV6-5 to TRBJ2-3, with 8 bases that match TRBD1. Germline lookup yields CDR1 MNHEY and CDR2 SVGAGI. V lost 4 bases to trimming and J lost 3 bases; unmatched junction nucleotides: 9. The CDR3 is 16 residues long. CDR3 sequence reads: CASSFRGRGSTDTQYF. In DNA, the CDR3 is TGTGCCAGCAGTTTCAGGGGGCGAGGCTCGACAGATACGCAGTATTTT.

This clonotype has at least ten counts. The chain employs TRBV29-1 and TRBJ1-4; 7 bases match TRBD1. Germline values: CDR1 SQVTM, CDR2 ANQGSEA. The CDR3 is 13 residues long. V lost 6 bases to trimming and J lost 3 bases; unmatched junction nucleotides: 4. Here the CDR3 reads CSVTTGSNEKLFF. The CDR3 region has the DNA TGCAGCGTCACGACAGGGTCTAATGAAAAACTGTTTTTT.

This clonotype was seen a handful of times. The rearrangement links TRBV6-1 to TRBJ2-7; D may be TRBD2 (7 bases). Trimming removed 6 bases at V and 1 base at J, with 19 bases between. CDR1 is MNHNS and CDR2 is SASEGT in the germline V gene. The CDR3 covers 16 residues. Here the CDR3 DNA reads TGTGCCAGCAGGGATATCTTGGCGGGGGCATCCTACGAGCAGTACTTC. Its translation: CASRDILAGASYEQYF.

This clonotype was found a few times. The rearrangement links TRBV6-2 or TRBV6-3 to TRBJ2-7, with D maybe TRBD1 (6 bases). CDR1 and CDR2 from the germline V gene are MNHEY and SVGEGT. The CDR3 sequence is 15 residues long. Deletions cut 2 bases from V and 3 bases from J, with 14 bases between. The CDR3 DNA sequence: TGTGCCAGCAGTTACGCCGGGACACTTAACTACGAGCAGTACTTC. Protein product: CASSYAGTLNYEQYF.

At least ten counts were recorded for this clonotype. The chain employs TRBV5-1 and TRBJ1-1; 9 bases align to TRBD1. Germline CDR1 is SGHRS and CDR2 is YFSETQ. CDR3 length: 15 amino acids. The trim removed 0 bases at V and 1 base at J, leaving 1 base unmatched. The CDR3 region is CASSLAGQGNTEAFF. The CDR3 DNA is TGCGCCAGCAGCTTGGCGGGACAGGGGAACACTGAAGCTTTCTTT.

At least ten counts were recorded for this clonotype. The V and J genes are TRBV28 and TRBJ2-1; D is undetermined. The germline CDR1 and CDR2 sequences are MDHEN and SYDVKM. V was shortened by 6 bases and J by 3 bases, with 12 bases between the two germline ends. The CDR3 runs 14 residues. CDR3 DNA: TGTGCCAGCAGACGGAGCGAGAGCTACAATGAGCAGTTCTTC. It codes for CASRRSESYNEQFF. Based on the CDR3 plus reference TRBV28 and TRBJ2-1, the full variable domain is DVKVTQSSRYLVKRTGEKVFLECVQDMDHENMFWYRQDPGLGLRLIYFSYDVKMKEKGDIPEGYSVSREKKERFSLILESASTNQTSMYLCASRRSESYNEQFFGPGTRLTVL.

This clonotype was detected ten times or more. The DNA of the CDR3 is TGTGCCAGCAGCATAACCTGGGGGCGAACCGGGGAGCTGTTTTTT. Translated, it gives CASSITWGRTGELFF. The chain employs TRBV7-8 and TRBJ2-2; TRBD1 is a possible D gene (6 bases). This CDR3 comprises 15 residues. CDR1 and CDR2 (germline): SGHVS, FQNEAQ. V lost 5 bases to trimming and J lost 5 bases, with 15 bases between them.

This clonotype was found many times. The V gene is TRBV20-1, the J gene TRBJ2-1; TRBD2 matches 9 bases. With V trimmed by 4 bases and J by 10 bases, 5 bases remained unmatched. The CDR3 length is 12 residues. Germline CDR1 and CDR2: DFQATT and SNEGSKA (reference sequence). In DNA form, the CDR3 reads TGCAGTGCTACCCTTCTAGCGGGAGAGCAGTTCTTC. Protein sequence: CSATLLAGEQFF.